In its sample, the clone carrying this T cell receptor (beta chain) was seen a few times. Its antigen is still unknown. Extraction of total RNA produced a minimum of 5 micrograms from each sample. This CDR3 is 15 amino acids long. Trimming removed 3 bases at V and 6 bases at J, with 17 bases between. The germline V gene encodes CDR1 SGHDT and CDR2 YYEEEE. The data belong to a study of blood T cells in healthy people across ages. Study-level results: Total diversity from one million sequenced T cells was likely underestimated.

A second about 7 to 12 cycle PCR used barcoded and J-beta primers. A tag from a template-switch adaptor with 12 random nucleotides marked each cDNA molecule. TCRdb itself ran the 5' RACE reads through MiXCR, one entry per CDR3 protein. The table includes some 1.6 million distinct CDR3 sequences, 34% detected once. The gene calls are TRBV5-6 and TRBJ2-3, with D perhaps given as TRBD1 or TRBD2 (5 bases each). The clonotype originates from a woman aged 25-40 years in good health. The sample comprised blood. CDR3 bases: TGTGCCAGCAGCTCGGGACGGATCCTCACGGATACGCAGTATTTT. It codes for CASSSGRILTDTQYF.